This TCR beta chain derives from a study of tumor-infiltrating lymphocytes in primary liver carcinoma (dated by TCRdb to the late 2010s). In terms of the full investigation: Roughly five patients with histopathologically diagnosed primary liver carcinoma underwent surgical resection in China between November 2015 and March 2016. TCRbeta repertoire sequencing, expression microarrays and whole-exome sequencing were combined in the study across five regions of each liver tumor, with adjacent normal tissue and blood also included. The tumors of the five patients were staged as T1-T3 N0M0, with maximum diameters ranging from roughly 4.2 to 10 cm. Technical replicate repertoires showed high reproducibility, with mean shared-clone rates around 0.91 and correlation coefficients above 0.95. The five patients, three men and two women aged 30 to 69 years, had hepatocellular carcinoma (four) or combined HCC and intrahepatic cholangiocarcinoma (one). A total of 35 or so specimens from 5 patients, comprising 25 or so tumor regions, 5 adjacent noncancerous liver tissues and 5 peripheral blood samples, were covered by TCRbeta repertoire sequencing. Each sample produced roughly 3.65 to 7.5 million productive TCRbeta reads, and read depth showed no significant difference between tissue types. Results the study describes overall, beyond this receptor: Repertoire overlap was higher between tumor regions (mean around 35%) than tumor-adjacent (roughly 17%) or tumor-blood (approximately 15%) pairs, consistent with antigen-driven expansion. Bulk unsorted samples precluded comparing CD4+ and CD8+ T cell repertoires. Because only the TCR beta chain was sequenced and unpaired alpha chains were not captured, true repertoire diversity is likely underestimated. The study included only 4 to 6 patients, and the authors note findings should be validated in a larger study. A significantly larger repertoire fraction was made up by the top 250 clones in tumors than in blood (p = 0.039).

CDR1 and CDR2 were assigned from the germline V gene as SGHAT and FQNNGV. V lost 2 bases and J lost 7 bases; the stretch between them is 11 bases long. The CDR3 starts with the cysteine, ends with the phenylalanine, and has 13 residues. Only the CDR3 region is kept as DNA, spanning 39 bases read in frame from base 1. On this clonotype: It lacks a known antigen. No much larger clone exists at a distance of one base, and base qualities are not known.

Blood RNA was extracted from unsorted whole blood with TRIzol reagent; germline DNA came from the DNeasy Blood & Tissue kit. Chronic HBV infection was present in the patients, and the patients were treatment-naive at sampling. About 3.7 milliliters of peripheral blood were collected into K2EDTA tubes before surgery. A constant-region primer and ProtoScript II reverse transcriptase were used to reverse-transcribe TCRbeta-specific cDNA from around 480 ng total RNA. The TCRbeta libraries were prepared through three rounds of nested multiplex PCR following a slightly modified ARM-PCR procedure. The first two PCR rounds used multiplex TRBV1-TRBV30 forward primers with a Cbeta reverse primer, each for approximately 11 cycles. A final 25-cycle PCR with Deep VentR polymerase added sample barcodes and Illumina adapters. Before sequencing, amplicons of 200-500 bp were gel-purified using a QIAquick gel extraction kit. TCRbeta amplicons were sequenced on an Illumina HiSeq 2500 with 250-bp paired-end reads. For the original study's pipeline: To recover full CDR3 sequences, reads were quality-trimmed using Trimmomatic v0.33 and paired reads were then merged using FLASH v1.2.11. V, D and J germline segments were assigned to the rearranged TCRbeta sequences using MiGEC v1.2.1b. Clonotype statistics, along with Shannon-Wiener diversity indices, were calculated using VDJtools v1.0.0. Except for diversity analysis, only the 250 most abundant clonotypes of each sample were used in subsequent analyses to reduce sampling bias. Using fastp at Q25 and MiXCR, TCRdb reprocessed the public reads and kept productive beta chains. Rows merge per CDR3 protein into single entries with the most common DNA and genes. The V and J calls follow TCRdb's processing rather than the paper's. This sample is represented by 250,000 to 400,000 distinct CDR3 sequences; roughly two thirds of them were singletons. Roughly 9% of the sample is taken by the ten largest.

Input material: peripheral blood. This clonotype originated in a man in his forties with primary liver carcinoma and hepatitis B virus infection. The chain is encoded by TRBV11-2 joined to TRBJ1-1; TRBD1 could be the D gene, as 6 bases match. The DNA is TGTGCCAGCAGCTTAACCCCGGACAGTGAAGCTTTCTTT. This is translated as CASSLTPDSEAFF.